The clone carrying this T cell receptor (beta chain) was picked up one time. Its antigen is unidentified. This specimen comes from a study of cytomegalovirus exposure and HLA in healthy donors. Germline V CDR1 and CDR2: SQVTM, ANQGSEA. The CDR3 has 12 residues. Trimming stripped 7 bases from V and 6 bases from J, with 15 bases between. PCR used 60 Vbeta primers and 13 Jbeta primers. Original processing methods: Unique TCR beta chains numbered 60 million to 100 million in a later analysis, with roughly 11 million shared. The table came from immunoSEQ multiplex PCR; TCRdb's copy has only in-frame clones and leaves some out. V, J and clone size derive from that table, while D and trimming were established from the DNA sequence. The sample shows approximately 110,000 clones, roughly four fifths of them seen only once. Findings and limits, study-wide: Indistinguishability led to the exclusion of some V segments, TRBV6-2 and TRBV6-3 included.

The sequence derives from a man aged 45-60 years in good health and CMV-seronegative. Sequenced input: PBMCs. The chain is built from TRBV29-1 and TRBJ1-1, with D possibly being TRBD1 (6 bases). DNA for the CDR3: TGCAGCGGTACACAGGGACGGGCTGAAGCTTTCTTT. This translates into CSGTQGRAEAFF.